This T cell receptor (beta chain) appears in the sequencing data of a study of regulatory T cells in long-lasting Graves disease. This clonotype has just a few counts. Its antigen is undetermined. Overall study results and limits: Sampling was limited to peripheral blood rather than thyroid tissue.

Time point meaning: newly diagnosed GD, antithyroid drugs for less than 3 months. RNA extracted from PBMCs served as the sequencing template. From an endocrinology department in Xi'an, China, came the patients. For TCR beta, libraries came from iRepertoire HTBI primers and Arm-PCR of CDR3 regions. TCRdb processed the multiplex PCR reads anew with MiXCR; each CDR3 protein has one entry. The table has 360,000 or so distinct CDR3 sequences, approximately 12% seen once. The CDR3 contains 14 residues. With 8 bases removed from V and 11 bases from J, the gap between germline ends came to 22 bases. The same specimen was also included in a second study, on T cells in Graves' hyperthyroidism and ophthalmopathy.

The source was peripheral blood mononuclear cells (PBMCs), collected at new diagnosis, from a patient treated with antithyroid drugs. V and J are TRBV12-3 or TRBV12-4 and TRBJ2-1, with D uncertain. The receptor comes from a woman younger than 35 with Graves disease. As DNA, the CDR3 is TGTGCCAGCTGCGTAGGCAAGGAAACCCAGAAGCAGTTCTTC. Residues: CASCVGKETQKQFF.